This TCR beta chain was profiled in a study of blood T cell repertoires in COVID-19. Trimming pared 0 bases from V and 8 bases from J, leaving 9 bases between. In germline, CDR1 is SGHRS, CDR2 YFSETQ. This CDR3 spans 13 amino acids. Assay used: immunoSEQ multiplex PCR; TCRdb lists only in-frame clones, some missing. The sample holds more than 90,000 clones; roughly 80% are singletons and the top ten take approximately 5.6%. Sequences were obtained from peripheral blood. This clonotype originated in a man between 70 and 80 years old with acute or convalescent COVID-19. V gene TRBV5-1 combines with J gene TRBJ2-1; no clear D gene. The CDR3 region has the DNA TGCGCCAGCAGCTTGGAGCTAGGAGATGAGCAGTTCTTC. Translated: CASSLELGDEQFF. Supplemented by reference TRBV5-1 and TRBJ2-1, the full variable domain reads KAGVTQTPRYLIKTRGQQVTLSCSPISGHRSVSWYQQTPGQGLQFLFEYFSETQRNKGNFPGRFSGRQFSNSRSEMNVSTLELGDSALYLCASSLELGDEQFFGPGTRLTVL.